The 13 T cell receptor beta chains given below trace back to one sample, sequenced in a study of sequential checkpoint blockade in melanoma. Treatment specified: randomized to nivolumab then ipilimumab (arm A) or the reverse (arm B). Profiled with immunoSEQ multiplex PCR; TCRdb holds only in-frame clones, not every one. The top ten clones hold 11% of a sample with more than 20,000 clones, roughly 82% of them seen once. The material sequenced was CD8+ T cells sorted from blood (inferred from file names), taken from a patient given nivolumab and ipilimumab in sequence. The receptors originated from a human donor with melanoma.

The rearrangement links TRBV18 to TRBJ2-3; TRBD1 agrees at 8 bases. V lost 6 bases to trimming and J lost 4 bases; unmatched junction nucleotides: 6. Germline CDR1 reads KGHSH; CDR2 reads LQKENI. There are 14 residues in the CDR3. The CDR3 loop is CASSPGQVPDTQYF. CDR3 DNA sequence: TGTGCCAGCTCGCCGGGACAGGTGCCAGATACGCAGTATTTT.

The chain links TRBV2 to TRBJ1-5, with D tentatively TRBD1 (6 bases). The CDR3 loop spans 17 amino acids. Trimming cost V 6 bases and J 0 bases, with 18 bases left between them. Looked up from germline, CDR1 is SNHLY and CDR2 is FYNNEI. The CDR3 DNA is TGTGCCAGCAGCCCCCAGGGGTCTACCTATAGCAATCAGCCCCAGCATTTT. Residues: CASSPQGSTYSNQPQHF.

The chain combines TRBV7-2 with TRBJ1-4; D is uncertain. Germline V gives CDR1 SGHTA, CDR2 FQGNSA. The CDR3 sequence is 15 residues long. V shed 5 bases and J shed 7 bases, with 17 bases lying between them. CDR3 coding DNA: TGTGCCAGCAGCCCATACTCGGACCGGGGTGAAAAACTGTTTTTT. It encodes CASSPYSDRGEKLFF.

The CDR3 protein is CASSPGASGRASGEQYF. The CDR3 region has the DNA TGTGCCAGCAGCCCTGGGGCTAGCGGGAGGGCCTCGGGTGAGCAGTACTTC. The chain couples TRBV11-2 to TRBJ2-7; TRBD2 matches 12 bases. CDR1 and CDR2 from the germline V gene are SGHAT and FQNNGV. V lost 5 bases and J lost 7; bases outside the gene matches: 15. There are 17 residues in the CDR3.

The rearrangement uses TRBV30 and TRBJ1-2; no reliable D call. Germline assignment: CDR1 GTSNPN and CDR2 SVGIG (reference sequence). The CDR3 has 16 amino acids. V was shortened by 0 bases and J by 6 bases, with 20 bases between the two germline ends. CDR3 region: CAWSVKIAGISHGYTF. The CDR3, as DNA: TGTGCCTGGAGTGTTAAGATTGCAGGAATCTCGCATGGCTACACCTTC.

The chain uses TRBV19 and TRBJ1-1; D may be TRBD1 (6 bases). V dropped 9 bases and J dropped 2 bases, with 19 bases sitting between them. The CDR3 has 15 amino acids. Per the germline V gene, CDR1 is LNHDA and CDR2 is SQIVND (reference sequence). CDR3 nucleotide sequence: TGTGCCAGCAGAGTCGTAGGACAGACAAACACTGAAGCTTTCTTT. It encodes CASRVVGQTNTEAFF. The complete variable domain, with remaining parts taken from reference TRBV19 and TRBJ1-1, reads DGGITQSPKYLFRKEGQNVTLSCEQNLNHDAMYWYRQDPGQGLRLIYYSQIVNDFQKGDIAEGYSVSREKKESFPLTVTSAQKNPTAFYLCASRVVGQTNTEAFFGQGTRLTVV.

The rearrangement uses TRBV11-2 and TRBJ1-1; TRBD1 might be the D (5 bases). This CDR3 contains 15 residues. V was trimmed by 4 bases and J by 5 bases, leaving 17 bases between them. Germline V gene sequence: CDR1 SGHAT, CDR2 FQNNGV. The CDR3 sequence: CASSSGSQGVTEAFF. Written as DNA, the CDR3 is TGTGCCAGCAGCTCAGGCTCCCAGGGTGTTACTGAAGCTTTCTTT.

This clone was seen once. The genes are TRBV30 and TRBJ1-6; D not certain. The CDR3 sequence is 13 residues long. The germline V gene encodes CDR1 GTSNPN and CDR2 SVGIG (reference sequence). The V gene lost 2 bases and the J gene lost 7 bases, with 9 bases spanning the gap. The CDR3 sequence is CAWSIVTNSPLHF. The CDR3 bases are TGTGCCTGGAGTATAGTCACCAATTCACCCCTCCACTTT.

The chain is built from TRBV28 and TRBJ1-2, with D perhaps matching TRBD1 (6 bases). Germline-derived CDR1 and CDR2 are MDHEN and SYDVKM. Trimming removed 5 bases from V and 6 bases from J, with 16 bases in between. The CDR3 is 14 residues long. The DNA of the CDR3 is TGTGCCAGCAGTATAATTGACAGGTTAGATGGCTACACCTTC. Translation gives CASSIIDRLDGYTF.

The CDR3 sequence: CASSNTGGKVSEQYF. In DNA, the CDR3 is TGTGCCAGCAGTAATACAGGGGGAAAAGTCTCCGAGCAGTACTTC. V is TRBV7-2 and J is TRBJ2-5; 8 bases are a match to TRBD1. The J call is in doubt because the DNA end fits TRBJ2-7 better. Germline lookup yields CDR1 SGHTA and CDR2 FQGNSA. CDR3 length: 15 amino acids.

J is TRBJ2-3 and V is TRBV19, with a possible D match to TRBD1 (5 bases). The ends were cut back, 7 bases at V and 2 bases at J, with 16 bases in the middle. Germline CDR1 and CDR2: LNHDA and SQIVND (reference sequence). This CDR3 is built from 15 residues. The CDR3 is CASKGGQGYTDTQYF. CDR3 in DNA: TGTGCCAGTAAGGGTGGGCAGGGTTACACAGATACGCAGTATTTT. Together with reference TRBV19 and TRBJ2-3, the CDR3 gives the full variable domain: DGGITQSPKYLFRKEGQNVTLSCEQNLNHDAMYWYRQDPGQGLRLIYYSQIVNDFQKGDIAEGYSVSREKKESFPLTVTSAQKNPTAFYLCASKGGQGYTDTQYFGPGTRLTVL.

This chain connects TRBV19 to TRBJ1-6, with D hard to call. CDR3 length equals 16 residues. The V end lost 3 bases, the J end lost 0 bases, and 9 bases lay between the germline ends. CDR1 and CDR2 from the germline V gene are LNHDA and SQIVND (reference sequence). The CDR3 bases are TGTGCCAGTAGTATGTTCGGGAGCTCCTATAATTCACCCCTCCACTTT. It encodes CASSMFGSSYNSPLHF.

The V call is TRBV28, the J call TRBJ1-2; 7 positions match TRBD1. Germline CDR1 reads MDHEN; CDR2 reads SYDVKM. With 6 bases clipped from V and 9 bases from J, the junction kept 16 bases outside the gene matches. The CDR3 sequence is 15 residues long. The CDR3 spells CASRPRDRNYVSYTF. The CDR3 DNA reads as TGTGCCAGCAGGCCTCGGGACAGAAACTATGTTAGCTACACCTTC.